This is a list of T cell receptor beta chains from one sample in a study of blood T cell repertoires in COVID-19. Some clones are missing from TCRdb's copy, which holds only in-frame ones; the method was immunoSEQ multiplex PCR. The sample holds under 250,000 clones, approximately 85% seen once. The sequenced material came from peripheral blood. The source is a woman in her 70s with COVID-19, enrolled during active disease. CDR3s include the opening cysteine and the closing phenylalanine or tryptophan. The D gene is left open where the match is weak. A clone size is listed for some rows: how often the clone was seen (once, few, many), or a class if it is expanded.

d_call: .; v_call: TRBV28; j_call: TRBJ1-1; clone_size: .; cdr3_aa: CASSLSAGEWGNTEAFF; cdr3_nt: TGTGCCAGCAGTTTATCGGCAGGGGAGTGGGGGAACACTGAAGCTTTCTTT
d_call: TRBD2; v_call: TRBV5-5; j_call: TRBJ2-7; clone_size: .; cdr3_aa: CASSFSGTKREQYF; cdr3_nt: TGTGCCAGCAGCTTTTCCGGGACTAAACGCGAGCAGTACTTC
d_call: .; v_call: TRBV28; j_call: TRBJ1-5; clone_size: few; cdr3_aa: CASNTLGTYTFSNQPQHF; cdr3_nt: TGTGCCAGCAATACCCTGGGGACATACACGTTTAGCAATCAGCCCCAGCATTTT
d_call: .; v_call: TRBV6-5; j_call: TRBJ1-1; clone_size: .; cdr3_aa: CASIKPGGSNTEAFF; cdr3_nt: TGTGCCAGCATCAAACCCGGCGGGTCGAACACTGAAGCTTTCTTT
d_call: .; v_call: TRBV6-2/TRBV6-3; j_call: TRBJ2-1; clone_size: .; cdr3_aa: CASSTASAPYNEQFF; cdr3_nt: TGTGCCAGCAGTACCGCTAGCGCCCCGTACAATGAGCAGTTCTTC
d_call: TRBD1; v_call: TRBV14; j_call: TRBJ2-6; clone_size: .; cdr3_aa: CASSQEGTGGSGANVLTF; cdr3_nt: TGTGCCAGCAGCCAAGAGGGGACAGGGGGCTCTGGGGCCAACGTCCTGACTTTC
d_call: TRBD2; v_call: TRBV11-3; j_call: TRBJ2-5; clone_size: .; cdr3_aa: CASQASTGGTQYF; cdr3_nt: TGTGCCAGCCAGGCAAGCACGGGGGGGACCCAGTACTTC
d_call: TRBD1; v_call: TRBV11-3; j_call: TRBJ2-7; clone_size: .; cdr3_aa: CASSSGTASYEQYF; cdr3_nt: TGTGCCAGCAGCTCCGGGACAGCCTCCTACGAGCAGTACTTC
d_call: .; v_call: TRBV3-1/TRBV3-2; j_call: TRBJ1-1; clone_size: .; cdr3_aa: CASSQAAVKNTEAFF; cdr3_nt: TGTGCCAGCAGCCAAGCTGCAGTTAAGAACACTGAAGCTTTCTTT
d_call: .; v_call: TRBV3-1/TRBV3-2; j_call: TRBJ2-7; clone_size: few; cdr3_aa: CASSARVGRGYEQYF; cdr3_nt: TGTGCCAGCAGCGCTAGAGTGGGGAGAGGCTACGAGCAGTACTTC
d_call: TRBD1; v_call: TRBV19; j_call: TRBJ1-2; clone_size: .; cdr3_aa: CASSTLRDRGLHGYTF; cdr3_nt: TGTGCCAGTAGTACACTCCGGGACAGGGGGCTCCATGGCTACACCTTC
d_call: .; v_call: TRBV3-1/TRBV3-2; j_call: TRBJ1-2; clone_size: .; cdr3_aa: CASANRAANYGYTF; cdr3_nt: TGTGCCAGCGCAAACAGGGCCGCTAACTATGGCTACACCTTC
d_call: .; v_call: TRBV6-1; j_call: TRBJ1-2; clone_size: once; cdr3_aa: CASSDEGLYGYTF; cdr3_nt: TGTGCCAGCAGTGATGAGGGACTTTATGGCTACACCTTC
d_call: .; v_call: TRBV7-9; j_call: TRBJ2-1; clone_size: .; cdr3_aa: CASSLGPGYNEQFF; cdr3_nt: TGTGCCAGCAGCTTAGGCCCGGGGTACAATGAGCAGTTCTTC
d_call: TRBD1; v_call: TRBV6-1; j_call: TRBJ2-6; clone_size: few; cdr3_aa: CASSDPGQGASGANVLTF; cdr3_nt: TGTGCCAGCAGTGACCCGGGACAGGGGGCTTCTGGGGCCAACGTCCTGACTTTC
d_call: TRBD1; v_call: TRBV5-1; j_call: TRBJ2-7; clone_size: .; cdr3_aa: CASSLLTGVHYEQYF; cdr3_nt: TGCGCCAGCAGCTTGTTGACAGGGGTACACTACGAGCAGTACTTC
d_call: .; v_call: TRBV5-6; j_call: TRBJ2-7; clone_size: .; cdr3_aa: CASSLETEGGYEQYF; cdr3_nt: TGTGCCAGCAGCTTGGAAACGGAGGGCGGCTACGAGCAGTACTTC